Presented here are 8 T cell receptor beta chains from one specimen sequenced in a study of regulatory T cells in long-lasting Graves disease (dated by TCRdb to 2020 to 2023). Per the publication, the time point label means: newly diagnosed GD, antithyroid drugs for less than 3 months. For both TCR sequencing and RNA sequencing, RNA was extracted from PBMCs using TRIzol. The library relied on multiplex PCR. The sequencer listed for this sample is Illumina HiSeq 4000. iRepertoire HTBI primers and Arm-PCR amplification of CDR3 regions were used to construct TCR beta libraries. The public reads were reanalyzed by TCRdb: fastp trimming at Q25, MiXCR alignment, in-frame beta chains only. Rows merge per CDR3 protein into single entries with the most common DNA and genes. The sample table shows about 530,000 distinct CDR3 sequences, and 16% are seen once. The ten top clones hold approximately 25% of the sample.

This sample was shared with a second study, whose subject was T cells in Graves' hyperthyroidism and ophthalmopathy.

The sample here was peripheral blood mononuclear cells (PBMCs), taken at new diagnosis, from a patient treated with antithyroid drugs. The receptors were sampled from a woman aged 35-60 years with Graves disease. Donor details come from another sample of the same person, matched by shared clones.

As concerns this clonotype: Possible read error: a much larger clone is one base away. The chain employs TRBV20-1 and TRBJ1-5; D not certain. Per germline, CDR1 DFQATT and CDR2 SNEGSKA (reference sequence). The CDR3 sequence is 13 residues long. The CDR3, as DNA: TGCAGTGCTGCCCAGGAAATCAATCAGCCCCGGCATTTT. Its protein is CSAAQEINQPRHF.

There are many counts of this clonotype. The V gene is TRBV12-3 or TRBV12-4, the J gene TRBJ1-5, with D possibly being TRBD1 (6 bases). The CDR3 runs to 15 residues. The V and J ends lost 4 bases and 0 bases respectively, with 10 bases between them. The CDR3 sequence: CASSSQGHSNQPQHF. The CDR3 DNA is TGTGCCAGCAGTTCCCAGGGACATAGCAATCAGCCCCAGCATTTT.

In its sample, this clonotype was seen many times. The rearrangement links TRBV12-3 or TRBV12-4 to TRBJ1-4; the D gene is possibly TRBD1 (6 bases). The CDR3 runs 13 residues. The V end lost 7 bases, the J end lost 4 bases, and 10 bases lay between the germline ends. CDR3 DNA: TGTGCCAGCACCAACAGGGTTAATGAAAAACTGTTTTTT. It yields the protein CASTNRVNEKLFF.

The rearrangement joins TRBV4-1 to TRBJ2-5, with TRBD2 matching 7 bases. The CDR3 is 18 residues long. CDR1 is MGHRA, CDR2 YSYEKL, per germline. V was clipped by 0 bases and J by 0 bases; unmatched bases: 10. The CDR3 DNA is TGCGCCAGCAGCCAAGATTCCCGACTAGCCTCGTACCAAGAGACCCAGTACTTC. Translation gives CASSQDSRLASYQETQYF.

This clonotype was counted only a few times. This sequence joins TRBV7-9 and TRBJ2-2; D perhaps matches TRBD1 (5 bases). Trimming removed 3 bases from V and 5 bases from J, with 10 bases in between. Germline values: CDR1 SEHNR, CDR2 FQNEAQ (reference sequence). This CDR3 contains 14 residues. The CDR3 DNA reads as TGTGCCAGCAGCTTTACAGGTTTTACCGGGGAGCTGTTTTTT. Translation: CASSFTGFTGELFF.

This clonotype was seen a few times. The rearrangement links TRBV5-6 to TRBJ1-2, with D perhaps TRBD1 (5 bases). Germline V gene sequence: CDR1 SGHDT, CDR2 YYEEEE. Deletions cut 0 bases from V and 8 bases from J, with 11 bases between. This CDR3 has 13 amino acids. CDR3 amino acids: CASSLGKEGGYTF. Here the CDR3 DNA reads TGTGCCAGCAGCTTGGGGAAGGAGGGGGGCTACACCTTC.

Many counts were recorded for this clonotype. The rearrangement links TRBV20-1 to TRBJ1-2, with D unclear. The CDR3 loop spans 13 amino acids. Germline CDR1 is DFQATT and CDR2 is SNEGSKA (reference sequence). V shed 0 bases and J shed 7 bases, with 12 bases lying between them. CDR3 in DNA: TGCAGTGCTAGAGATATCACATACGGTGGCTACACCTTC. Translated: CSARDITYGGYTF.

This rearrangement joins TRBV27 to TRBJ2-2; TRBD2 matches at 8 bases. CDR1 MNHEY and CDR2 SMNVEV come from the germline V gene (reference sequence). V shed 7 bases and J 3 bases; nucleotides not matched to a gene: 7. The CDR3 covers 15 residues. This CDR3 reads CASIATAGDTGELFF. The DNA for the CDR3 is TGTGCCAGCATTGCGACAGCGGGGGACACCGGGGAGCTGTTTTTT.